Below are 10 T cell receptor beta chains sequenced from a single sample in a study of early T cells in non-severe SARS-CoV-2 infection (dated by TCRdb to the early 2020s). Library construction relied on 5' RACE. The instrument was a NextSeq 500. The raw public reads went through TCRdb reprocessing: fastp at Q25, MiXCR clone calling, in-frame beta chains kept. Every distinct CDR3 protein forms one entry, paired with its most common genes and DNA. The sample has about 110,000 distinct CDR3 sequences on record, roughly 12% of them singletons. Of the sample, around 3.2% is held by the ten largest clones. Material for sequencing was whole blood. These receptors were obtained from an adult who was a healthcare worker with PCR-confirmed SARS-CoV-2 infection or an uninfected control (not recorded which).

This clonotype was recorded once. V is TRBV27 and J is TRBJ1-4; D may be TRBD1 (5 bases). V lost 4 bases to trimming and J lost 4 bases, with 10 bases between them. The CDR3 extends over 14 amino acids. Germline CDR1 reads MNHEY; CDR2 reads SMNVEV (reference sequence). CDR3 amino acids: CASSSRERNEKLFF. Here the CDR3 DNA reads TGTGCCAGCAGTTCCAGGGAACGTAATGAAAAACTGTTTTTT.

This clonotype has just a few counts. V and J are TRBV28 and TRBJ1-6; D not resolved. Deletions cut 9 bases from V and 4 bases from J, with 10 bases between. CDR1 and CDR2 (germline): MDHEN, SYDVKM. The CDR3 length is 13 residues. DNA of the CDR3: TGTGCCAGTATAACAGATTATAATTCACCCCTCCACTTT. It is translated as CASITDYNSPLHF.

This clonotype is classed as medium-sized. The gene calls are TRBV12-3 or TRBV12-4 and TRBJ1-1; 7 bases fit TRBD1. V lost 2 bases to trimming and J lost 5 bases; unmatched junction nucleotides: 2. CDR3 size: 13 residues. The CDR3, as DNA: TGTGCCAGCAGTTTATCCAGGGGGACTGAAGCTTTCTTT. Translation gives CASSLSRGTEAFF.

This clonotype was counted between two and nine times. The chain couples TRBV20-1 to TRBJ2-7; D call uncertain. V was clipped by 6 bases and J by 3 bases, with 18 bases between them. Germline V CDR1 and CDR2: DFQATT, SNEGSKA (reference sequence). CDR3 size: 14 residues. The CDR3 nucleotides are TGCAGTGCCCCGTCGAGTCTTAAGGGCTACGAGCAGTACTTC. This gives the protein CSAPSSLKGYEQYF.

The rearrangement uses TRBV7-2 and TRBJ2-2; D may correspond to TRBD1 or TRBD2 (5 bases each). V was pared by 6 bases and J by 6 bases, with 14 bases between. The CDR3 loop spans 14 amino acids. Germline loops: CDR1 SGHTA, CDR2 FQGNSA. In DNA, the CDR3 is TGTGCCAGCAGAGACCATTCGGGGCCCGGGGAGCTGTTTTTT. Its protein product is CASRDHSGPGELFF. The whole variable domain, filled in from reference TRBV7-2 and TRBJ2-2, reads GAGVSQSPSNKVTEKGKDVELRCDPISGHTALYWYRQSLGQGLEFLIYFQGNSAPDKSGLPSDRFSAERTGGSVSTLTIQRTQQEDSAVYLCASRDHSGPGELFFGEGSRLTVL.

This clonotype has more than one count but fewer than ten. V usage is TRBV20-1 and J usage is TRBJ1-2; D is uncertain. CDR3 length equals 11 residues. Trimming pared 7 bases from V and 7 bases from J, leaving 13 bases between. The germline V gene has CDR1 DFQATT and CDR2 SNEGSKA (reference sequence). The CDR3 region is CSGGPVSGYTF. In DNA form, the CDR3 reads TGCAGTGGGGGTCCAGTGTCTGGCTACACCTTC.

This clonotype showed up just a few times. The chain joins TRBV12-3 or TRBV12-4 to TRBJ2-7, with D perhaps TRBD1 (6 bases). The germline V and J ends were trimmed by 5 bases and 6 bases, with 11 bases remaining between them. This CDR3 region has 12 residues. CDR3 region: CASSLQGPEQYF. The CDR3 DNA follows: TGTGCCAGCAGTCTACAGGGACCCGAGCAGTACTTC.

The chain's CDR3 is CASSLRNRGITF. CDR3 coding DNA: TGTGCCAGCAGCCTACGCAACAGGGGGATCACCTTC. V and J are TRBV4-2 and TRBJ1-2; 8 nucleotides agree with TRBD1. Looked up from germline, CDR1 is LGHNA and CDR2 is YNFKEQ. This CDR3 is built from 12 residues. V gave up 4 bases and J gave up 13 bases; unmatched junction bases: 8.

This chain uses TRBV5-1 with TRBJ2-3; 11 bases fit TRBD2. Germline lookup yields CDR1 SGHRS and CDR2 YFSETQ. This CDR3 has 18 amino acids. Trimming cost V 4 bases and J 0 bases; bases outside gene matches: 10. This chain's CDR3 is CASSILGTSGSSTDTQYF. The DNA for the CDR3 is TGCGCCAGCAGCATCCTCGGGACTAGCGGATCTAGCACAGATACGCAGTATTTT. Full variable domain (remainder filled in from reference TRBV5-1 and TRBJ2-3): KAGVTQTPRYLIKTRGQQVTLSCSPISGHRSVSWYQQTPGQGLQFLFEYFSETQRNKGNFPGRFSGRQFSNSRSEMNVSTLELGDSALYLCASSILGTSGSSTDTQYFGPGTRLTVL.

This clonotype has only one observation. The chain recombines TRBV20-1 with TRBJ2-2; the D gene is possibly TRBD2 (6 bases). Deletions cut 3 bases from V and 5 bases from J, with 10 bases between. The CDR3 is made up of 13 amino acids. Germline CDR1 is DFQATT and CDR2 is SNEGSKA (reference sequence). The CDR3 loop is CSASGRRTGELFF. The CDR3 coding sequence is TGCAGTGCTAGCGGGAGAAGGACCGGGGAGCTGTTTTTT.